The TCR beta chain described here comes from a study of graft-versus-host responses after intestinal transplantation. Method: immunoSEQ multiplex PCR; TCRdb's copy keeps in-frame clones and lacks some. The sample carries about 88,000 clones, approximately 90% recorded once. V shed 1 base and J shed 1 base, with 10 bases lying between them. Germline assignment: CDR1 LNHNV and CDR2 YYDKDF (reference sequence). The CDR3 is made up of 15 amino acids. About this clone itself: Its matching antigen is unknown.

Source: unstimulated CD4+ T cells sorted from spleen or lymph node cells, taken before transplant. The receptor was isolated from a human donor who was the organ donor for an intestinal transplant. J is TRBJ1-1 and V is TRBV15, with a tentative D call TRBD1 (6 bases). The CDR3 DNA is TGTGCCACCAGCAGAGCCTCCAGGGGGAACACTGAAGCTTTCTTT. Its protein product is CATSRASRGNTEAFF. The variable domain in full, with the rest retrieved from reference TRBV15 and TRBJ1-1, is DAMVIQNPRYQVTQFGKPVTLSCSQTLNHNVMYWYQQKSSQAPKLLFHYYDKDFNNEADTPDNFQSRRPNTSFCFLDIRSPGLGDTAMYLCATSRASRGNTEAFFGQGTRLTVV.